This T cell receptor beta chain was captured by sequencing in a study of blood T cell repertoires in COVID-19. Produced via immunoSEQ multiplex PCR; TCRdb's table is partial and in-frame only. The profile covers about 260,000 clones, with roughly four fifths appearing a single time and under 2% taken by the ten largest. CDR3 length: 17 residues. Per germline, CDR1 MGHDK and CDR2 SYGVNS. V trimming: 5 bases; J trimming: 4 bases; junction bases outside the gene matches: 9. The specimen sequenced was peripheral blood. The J gene is TRBJ2-1, the V gene TRBV25-1, with 12 positions matching TRBD2. The origin of this receptor is a woman of 80 years or more with acute or convalescent COVID-19. CDR3 DNA: TGTGCCAGCAGTCGGTCTAGCGGGAGGGCCCGATACAATGAGCAGTTCTTC. Protein: CASSRSSGRARYNEQFF.